What follows describes a single TCR beta chain. This entry belongs to a study of shared clonotypes between healthy human individuals. Assay: immunoSEQ multiplex PCR; the TCRdb copy retains only in-frame clones and omits some. Here the sample spans some 2,400,000 clones, about 94% being singletons. A CD45RA-negative memory subset and a CD45RA+ naive subset were separated from the CD4+ cells. The V gene's germline CDR1 is SGHAT and CDR2 FQNNGV. The CDR3 sequence is 15 residues long. The ends lost 5 bases at V and 7 bases at J; junction bases unmatched: 10. The material sequenced was naive CD4+ T cells sorted from blood. The sample's subset: CD45RA+ positively selected. The receptor was isolated from a man aged 18-30 years in good health. This chain links TRBV11-2 with TRBJ1-4, with 7 nucleotides matching TRBD1. CDR3 loop: CASSVTGEGSEKLFF. CDR3 DNA: TGTGCCAGCAGCGTAACAGGGGAGGGGAGTGAAAAACTGTTTTTT.